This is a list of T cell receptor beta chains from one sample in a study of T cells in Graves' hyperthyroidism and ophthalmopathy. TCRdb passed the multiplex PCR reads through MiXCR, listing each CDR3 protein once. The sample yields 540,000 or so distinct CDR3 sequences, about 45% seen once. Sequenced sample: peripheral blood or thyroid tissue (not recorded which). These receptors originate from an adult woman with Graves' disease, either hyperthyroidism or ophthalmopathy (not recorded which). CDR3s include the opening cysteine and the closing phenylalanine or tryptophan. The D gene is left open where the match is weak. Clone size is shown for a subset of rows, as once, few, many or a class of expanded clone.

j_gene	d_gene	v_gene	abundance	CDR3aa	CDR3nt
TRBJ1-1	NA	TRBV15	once	CATSRDRTSHTEAFF	TGTGCCACCAGCAGAGACCGTACATCCCACACTGAAGCTTTCTTT
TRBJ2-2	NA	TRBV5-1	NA	CASSLHSYTGELFF	TGCGCCAGCAGCCTGCACAGCTACACCGGGGAGCTGTTTTTT
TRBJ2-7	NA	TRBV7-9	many	CASSVVSGSQYF	TGTGCCAGCAGCGTCGTTTCGGGATCGCAGTACTTC
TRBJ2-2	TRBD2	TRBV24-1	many	CATSDFSGPNTGELFF	TGTGCCACCAGTGATTTTAGCGGGCCAAACACCGGGGAGCTGTTTTTT
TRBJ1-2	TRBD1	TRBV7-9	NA	CASSTRDRALDGYTF	TGTGCCAGCAGCACCAGGGACAGGGCATTAGATGGCTACACCTTC
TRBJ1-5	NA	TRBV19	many	CASNNGRGQPQHF	TGTGCCAGTAACAACGGGAGGGGCCAGCCCCAGCATTTT
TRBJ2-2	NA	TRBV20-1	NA	CSASTGMEMNTGELFF	TGCAGTGCTTCAACAGGGATGGAGATGAACACCGGGGAGCTGTTTTTT
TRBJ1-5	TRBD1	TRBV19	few	CASEQGLLSNQPQHF	TGTGCCAGTGAACAGGGGTTGTTAAGCAATCAGCCCCAGCATTTT
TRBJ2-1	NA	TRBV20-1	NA	CSARYLPALYEQFF	TGCAGTGCTAGATACCTCCCGGCCCTCTATGAGCAGTTCTTC
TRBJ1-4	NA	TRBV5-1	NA	CASSSGLTNEKLFF	TGCGCCAGCAGCTCGGGGCTTACTAATGAAAAACTGTTTTTT
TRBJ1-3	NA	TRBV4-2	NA	CASSQESRSSGNTIYF	TGTGCCAGCAGCCAAGAGTCGAGGAGCTCTGGAAACACCATATATTTT
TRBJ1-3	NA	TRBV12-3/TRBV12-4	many	CASMSSGNTIYF	TGTGCCAGCATGAGCTCTGGAAACACCATATATTTT
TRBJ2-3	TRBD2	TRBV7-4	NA	CASSLSTSGYADTQYF	TGTGCCAGCAGCTTAAGTACTAGCGGATACGCAGATACGCAGTATTTT
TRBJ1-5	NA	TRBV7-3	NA	CASSRAGSDSSNQPQHF	TGTGCCAGCAGCCGCGCGGGGAGCGATTCTAGCAATCAGCCCCAGCATTTT
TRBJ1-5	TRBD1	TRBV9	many	CASGADGTGGQPQHF	TGTGCCAGCGGGGCCGACGGGACAGGGGGGCAGCCCCAGCATTTT
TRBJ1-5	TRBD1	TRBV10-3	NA	CAISGTENQPQHF	TGTGCCATCAGCGGGACAGAGAATCAGCCCCAGCATTTT
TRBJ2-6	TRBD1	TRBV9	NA	CASSVGPGGNVLTF	TGTGCCAGCAGCGTAGGGCCAGGGGGCAACGTCCTGACTTTC
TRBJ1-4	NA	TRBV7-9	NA	CASSPILGTGGNEKLFF	TGTGCCAGCAGTCCTATCCTAGGGACTGGCGGAAATGAAAAACTGTTTTTT
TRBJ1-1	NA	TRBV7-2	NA	CASRSMGQNTEAFF	TGTGCCAGCAGGTCTATGGGGCAGAACACTGAAGCTTTCTTT
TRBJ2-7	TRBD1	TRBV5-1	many	CASSLEVRGTEQYF	TGCGCCAGCAGCTTGGAGGTCAGGGGGACCGAGCAGTACTTC